This T cell receptor beta chain comes out of a study of blood T cells in healthy people across ages. General observations from the study: A roughly linear fall in TCR beta diversity per million T cells was seen with increasing age.

Each donor was a healthy Caucasian individual from Russia, aged roughly 6 to 100. As concerns this clonotype: Antigen specificity is unknown.

Alongside a J-beta primer mix, a sample-barcoded 5' primer served in a second PCR lasting about 7 to 11 cycles. Every sample gave at least 2.5 million paired-end reads containing CDR3. In TCRdb, the 5' RACE reads were re-called with MiXCR into one record per CDR3 protein. The sample includes some 1,500,000 distinct CDR3 sequences, around 40% of them seen just once. Trimming removed 5 bases from V and 8 bases from J; junction bases left unmatched: 3. CDR1 and CDR2 from the germline V gene are SGHTA and FQGNSA. The CDR3 totals 13 residues. Material: blood. This clonotype was sampled from a woman in her late teens or twenties in good health. The rearrangement uses TRBV7-2 and TRBJ1-4, with TRBD1 matching over 9 bases. CDR3 DNA: TGTGCCAGCAGCGTGGGACAGGGCGAAAAACTGTTTTTT. Residues: CASSVGQGEKLFF.